The T cell receptor (beta chain) under discussion was sequenced for a study of spatial heterogeneity in lung cancer. In the study overall: The study observed each unique TCR and UMI combination more than ten times on average in raw reads. Study results and caveats: Among blood samples, ubiquitous expanded tumor TCRs appeared more at resection than at follow-up.

This CDR3 has 16 amino acids. Germline CDR1 reads KGHSH; CDR2 reads LQKENI. V was clipped by 3 bases and J by 2 bases; unmatched bases: 5. This clonotype was picked up a small number of times. Its antigen is as yet unknown. Each CDR3 protein gets one entry after TCRdb re-called the 5' RACE reads with MiXCR. The table lists about 45,000 distinct CDR3 sequences, 6.5% to 7% of them singletons. The time point: sample taken at primary tumor resection. TCRs were sequenced from unsorted whole RNA of tumor, nontumor lung or PBMC. This sequence joins TRBV18 and TRBJ1-3, with 9 bases aligning to TRBD1. Sequenced material: PBMCs, taken at surgery. The sequence came from a female donor with early-stage non-small cell lung cancer. CDR3 in DNA: TGTGCCAGCTCACCGGGCGGACAGGGGCCTGGAAACACCATATATTTT. Encoded protein: CASSPGGQGPGNTIYF.